Below are 6 T cell receptor beta chains sequenced from a single sample in a study of T cell repertoires in cytomegalovirus infection. Their recognized antigens are unknown. Each CDR3 protein is one row after TCRdb ran MiXCR on the reads. The data contain about 830,000 distinct CDR3 sequences, over 25% of them singletons. The specimen was cultured CD8+ T cells from PBMCs, collected from culture after CMV antigen stimulation. The source is a human donor in good health (CMV status not recorded). Some clones in this sample may be carry-over from other donors' samples.

For the CDR3, the DNA is TGTGCCAGCAGCTTCGGAGGAAGCCCCACAGATACGCAGTATTTT. Translating it yields CASSFGGSPTDTQYF. J is TRBJ2-3 and V is TRBV7-6; tentative D call: TRBD2 (5 bases). In germline, CDR1 is SGHVS, CDR2 FNYEAQ. This CDR3 is built from 15 residues. With 3 bases removed from V and 2 bases from J, the gap between germline ends came to 12 bases.

This chain joins TRBV27 and TRBJ1-6; D is uncertain. This CDR3 comprises 15 residues. Trimming took off 4 bases at V and 3 bases at J, with 10 bases between the two ends. Germline values: CDR1 MNHEY, CDR2 SMNVEV (reference sequence). In DNA, the CDR3 is TGTGCCAGCAGTTCGTTAAAAATCTATAATTCACCCCTCCACTTT. Residues: CASSSLKIYNSPLHF.

This clonotype was counted between two and nine times. This rearrangement joins TRBV6-6 to TRBJ2-4, with D perhaps TRBD1 (6 bases). This CDR3 spans 14 amino acids. V shed 2 bases and J shed 1 base, with 6 bases lying between them. The V gene's germline CDR1 is MNHNY and CDR2 SVGAGI (reference sequence). The CDR3 sequence: CASSYRGAKNIQYF. The DNA of the CDR3 is TGTGCCAGCAGTTACAGGGGGGCCAAAAACATTCAGTACTTC.

V and J are TRBV7-6 and TRBJ2-7; the match to TRBD1 covers 9 bases. Germline V gene sequence: CDR1 SGHVS, CDR2 FNYEAQ. The CDR3 totals 15 residues. J was trimmed by 6 bases and V by 0 bases; bases with no gene match: 6. For the CDR3, the DNA is TGTGCCAGCAGCTTAGCCGGGACAGGGCATCCCGAGCAGTACTTC. Translating it yields CASSLAGTGHPEQYF. Filled out from reference TRBV7-6 and TRBJ2-7, the complete variable domain reads GAGVSQSPRYKVTKRGQDVALRCDPISGHVSLYWYRQALGQGPEFLTYFNYEAQQDKSGLPNDRFSAERPEGSISTLTIQRTEQRDSAMYRCASSLAGTGHPEQYFGPGTRLTVT.

This clonotype has a handful of counts. This rearrangement joins TRBV7-9 to TRBJ2-2; no reliable D call. CDR3 length: 14 residues. V was cut by 1 base and J by 1 base, with 4 bases left in between. CDR1 and CDR2 from the germline V gene are SEHNR and FQNEAQ (reference sequence). CDR3 amino acids: CASSLDWNTGELFF. The DNA of the CDR3 is TGTGCCAGCAGCTTAGACTGGAACACCGGGGAGCTGTTTTTT.

This clonotype was counted ten times or more. The chain joins TRBV7-9 to TRBJ2-6; the D is unclear. The CDR3 length is 16 residues. Trimming removed 5 bases at V and 4 bases at J, with 15 bases between. Germline CDR1 and CDR2: SEHNR and FQNEAQ (reference sequence). The DNA for the CDR3 is TGTGCCAGCAGCCGAGTGGAGATCAGCGGGGCCAACGTCCTGACTTTC. Translation gives CASSRVEISGANVLTF.